The 11 T cell receptor beta chains presented below share a single source sample, sequenced in a study of shared clonotypes between healthy human individuals. Sequencing was performed with immunoSEQ multiplex PCR; in TCRdb, only in-frame clones are kept and a portion is missing. Among around 1,100,000 clones listed, 70% to 85% were seen once. The sample comprised memory CD4+ T cells from PBMCs. As to subset: CD45RA-negative fraction. These TCRs come from a man aged 18 to 30 in good health. Some clones in this sample may be carry-over from other donors' samples.

This clone was counted between two and nine times. Within the sample, other DNA sequences also encode this same CDR3. The rearrangement links TRBV5-1 to TRBJ1-5, with D possibly TRBD1 on 5 matching bases. The CDR3 totals 13 residues. Per germline, CDR1 SGHRS and CDR2 YFSETQ. V was trimmed by 3 bases and J by 1 base, leaving 5 bases between them. The CDR3 loop reads CASSWDSNQPQHF. CDR3 sequence (DNA): TGCGCCAGCAGCTGGGACAGCAATCAGCCCCAGCATTTT.

The V call is TRBV7-2, the J call TRBJ1-5; no clear D. Germline V gene lookup returns CDR1 SGHTA and CDR2 FQGNSA. The length of the CDR3 is 15 residues. V dropped 0 bases and J dropped 3 bases, with 9 bases sitting between them. DNA for the CDR3: TGTGCCAGCAGCTTAGCGACAACCAACAATCAGCCCCAGCATTTT. Residues: CASSLATTNNQPQHF.

The V gene is TRBV11-3, the J gene TRBJ2-3; either TRBD1 or TRBD2 may supply D (5 bases each). Per the germline V gene, CDR1 is SGHNT and CDR2 is YENEEA. The ends were cut back, 1 base at V and 2 bases at J, with 10 bases in the middle. This CDR3 comprises 15 residues. The CDR3 loop reads CASSLGLGTTDTQYF. DNA for the CDR3: TGTGCCAGCAGCTTAGGTCTGGGGACCACAGATACGCAGTATTTT.

The rearrangement uses TRBV28 and TRBJ2-5; the match to TRBD1 covers 7 bases. Germline V gene sequence: CDR1 MDHEN, CDR2 SYDVKM. Losses at the gene ends were 5 bases for V and 1 base for J; bases not matched to a gene: 4. This CDR3 region has 14 residues. CDR3 region: CASSLGQSQETQYF. CDR3 sequence (DNA): TGTGCCAGCAGTCTGGGACAGTCCCAAGAGACCCAGTACTTC.

The rearrangement links TRBV27 to TRBJ1-1, with a possible D match to TRBD1 (5 bases). The CDR3 sequence is 15 residues long. CDR1 and CDR2 (germline): MNHEY, SMNVEV (reference sequence). The ends were cut back, 5 bases at V and 5 bases at J, with 18 bases in the middle. The DNA for the CDR3 is TGTGCCAGCAGTCCCGCAGGGTCGGCGGGGACTGAAGCTTTCTTT. This translates into CASSPAGSAGTEAFF.

V is TRBV7-9 and J is TRBJ1-1; D may be TRBD1 (6 bases). CDR3 length equals 14 residues. Germline V gene lookup returns CDR1 SEHNR and CDR2 FQNEAQ (reference sequence). Trimming took 5 bases from V and 1 from J, leaving 11 bases between them. In nucleotides, the CDR3 is TGTGCCAGCAGCCCACAGGGATGGAACACTGAAGCTTTCTTT. It encodes CASSPQGWNTEAFF.

The chain combines TRBV6-1 with TRBJ2-7; D remains unclear. The CDR3 length is 15 residues. Germline-derived CDR1 and CDR2 are MNHNS and SASEGT. The V and J ends lost 1 base and 0 bases respectively, with 10 bases between them. CDR3 region: CASSEEGIPSYEQYF. CDR3 bases: TGTGCCAGCAGTGAAGAGGGCATTCCCTCCTACGAGCAGTACTTC.

The rearrangement links TRBV28 to TRBJ1-3; tentatively, D is TRBD1 (6 bases). The germline CDR1 and CDR2 sequences are MDHEN and SYDVKM. Deletions cut 6 bases from V and 4 bases from J, with 22 bases between. This CDR3 contains 17 residues. In DNA, the CDR3 is TGTGCCAGCAGCGGACTTTACGGGGGCACGAGAGGAAACACCATATATTTT. Encoded protein: CASSGLYGGTRGNTIYF.

V usage is TRBV6-5 and J usage is TRBJ2-3, with no clear D. V lost 7 bases and J 1 base, leaving 6 bases between the germline ends. The CDR3 runs to 12 residues. Germline-derived CDR1 and CDR2 are MNHEY and SVGAGI. This chain's CDR3 is CASTPGTDTQYF. The CDR3 nucleotides read TGTGCCAGCACCCCCGGCACAGATACGCAGTATTTT.

The genes are TRBV14 and TRBJ2-2, with D possibly matching TRBD1 (5 bases). Germline CDR1 SGHDN, CDR2 FVKESK. Trimming removed 2 bases from V and 2 bases from J, with 15 bases in between. The CDR3 covers 17 residues. The CDR3 loop reads CASSQPGARVNTGELFF. In DNA form, the CDR3 reads TGTGCCAGCAGCCAACCCGGAGCCAGGGTAAACACCGGGGAGCTGTTTTTT.

This clone was counted between two and nine times. At the DNA level, this CDR3 is encoded by other sequences in the same sample as well. The chain carries TRBV18 and TRBJ2-7; no clear D gene. The germline V and J ends were trimmed by 3 bases and 2 bases, with 11 bases remaining between them. Germline V gene sequence: CDR1 KGHSH, CDR2 LQKENI. This CDR3 comprises 14 residues. Here the CDR3 reads CASSPGTATYEQYF. Written as DNA, the CDR3 is TGTGCCAGCTCACCTGGTACGGCTACCTACGAGCAGTACTTC.